Following are 15 T cell receptor beta chains from one sample sequenced in a study of cytomegalovirus exposure and HLA in healthy donors. Use of 60 Vbeta and 13 Jbeta primers characterized the PCR. The method was immunoSEQ multiplex PCR; TCRdb's version includes in-frame clones alone and lacks a portion of them. This sample yields 75,000 to 95,000 clones, of which just under 85% are seen a single time; 5.6% belongs to the top ten. The sequenced sample was PBMCs. The receptors stem from a woman aged 18-29 years in good health and CMV-seropositive.

The chain employs TRBV5-1 and TRBJ2-1, with TRBD1 matching over 8 bases. Germline V gene lookup returns CDR1 SGHRS and CDR2 YFSETQ. V lost 2 bases to trimming and J lost 6 bases; unmatched junction nucleotides: 1. CDR3 length: 13 amino acids. Here the CDR3 reads CASSFTGGNEQFF. CDR3 nucleotide sequence: TGCGCCAGCAGCTTCACAGGGGGCAATGAGCAGTTCTTC.

This clone was picked up a small number of times. This chain's CDR3 is CASRRGTGDNEKLFF. The CDR3 DNA is TGTGCCAGCCGTCGAGGGACAGGGGATAATGAAAAACTGTTTTTT. The rearrangement uses TRBV2 and TRBJ1-4; 10 positions agree with TRBD1. The germline CDR1 and CDR2 sequences are SNHLY and FYNNEI. CDR3 length equals 15 residues. The trim removed 8 bases at V and 4 bases at J, leaving 7 bases unmatched.

V is TRBV20-1 and J is TRBJ2-5, with a weak D call TRBD1 (5 bases). The CDR3 extends over 11 amino acids. Per germline, CDR1 DFQATT and CDR2 SNEGSKA (reference sequence). V lost 3 bases and J lost 4, with 6 bases in between. The chain's CDR3 is CSARQGETQYF. Here the CDR3 DNA reads TGCAGTGCTAGGCAGGGAGAGACCCAGTACTTC.

The V call is TRBV6-9, the J call TRBJ2-3, with 12 bases fitting TRBD2. Trimming took 10 bases from V and 2 from J; bases not matched to a gene: 4. The CDR3 is 14 amino acids. Germline CDR1 and CDR2: MNHGY and SVAAGI. CDR3 protein: CAKRLAGDTDTQYF. The CDR3 bases are TGTGCCAAGAGACTAGCGGGAGACACAGATACGCAGTATTTT.

The chain recombines TRBV5-1 with TRBJ1-2, with unresolved D. This CDR3 is built from 15 residues. Trimming stripped 1 base from V and 0 bases from J, with 10 bases between. The germline V gene encodes CDR1 SGHRS and CDR2 YFSETQ. The CDR3 sequence is CASSLREVANYGYTF. The CDR3, as DNA: TGCGCCAGCAGCTTGCGGGAGGTAGCTAACTATGGCTACACCTTC.

The V and J genes are TRBV5-1 and TRBJ1-5; D remains ambiguous. In germline, CDR1 is SGHRS, CDR2 YFSETQ. Trimming removed 4 bases at V and 4 bases at J, with 15 bases between. The CDR3 extends over 15 amino acids. The CDR3 sequence: CASSPGGDGNQPQHF. The CDR3 DNA sequence: TGCGCCAGCAGCCCTGGCGGGGATGGGAATCAGCCCCAGCATTTT. Supplemented by reference TRBV5-1 and TRBJ1-5, the full variable domain reads KAGVTQTPRYLIKTRGQQVTLSCSPISGHRSVSWYQQTPGQGLQFLFEYFSETQRNKGNFPGRFSGRQFSNSRSEMNVSTLELGDSALYLCASSPGGDGNQPQHFGDGTRLSIL.

This chain uses TRBV15 with TRBJ2-3, with D unresolved. This CDR3 is built from 15 residues. CDR1 and CDR2 from the germline V gene are LNHNV and YYDKDF (reference sequence). Trimming left V 1 base short and J 2 bases short, with 10 bases between. Here the CDR3 DNA reads TGTGCCACCAGCAGAGGTTGGCAGAACACAGATACGCAGTATTTT. Translation gives CATSRGWQNTDTQYF.

This rearrangement joins TRBV6-5 to TRBJ2-1; the D gene is possibly TRBD2 (5 bases). The CDR3 covers 13 residues. V lost 6 bases and J 10 bases, leaving 16 bases between the germline ends. Germline assignment: CDR1 MNHEY and CDR2 SVGAGI. CDR3 nucleotides: TGTGCCAGCAGATCCCCGACGGGGTACGAGCAGTTCTTC. Translating it yields CASRSPTGYEQFF.

The DNA for the CDR3 is TGTGCCAGTACCGACAGGGGAGGAACCGGGGAGCTGTTTTTT. Amino acid sequence: CASTDRGGTGELFF. The chain is built from TRBV19 and TRBJ2-2; 8 nucleotides line up with TRBD1. CDR3 length equals 14 residues. In germline, CDR1 is LNHDA, CDR2 SQIVND (reference sequence). J gave up 5 bases and V 7 bases, and 6 bases lay outside the gene matches.

This clone has just a few counts. CDR3 sequence: CAWSADSNNSPLHF. In DNA, the CDR3 is TGTGCCTGGAGCGCAGACAGTAATAATTCACCCCTCCACTTT. The rearrangement links TRBV30 to TRBJ1-6; D may be TRBD1 (5 bases). Trimming took 3 bases from V and 5 from J, leaving 11 bases between them. The CDR3 extends over 14 amino acids. The germline V gene has CDR1 GTSNPN and CDR2 SVGIG (reference sequence).

A single count supports this clone. V is TRBV30 and J is TRBJ2-1, with 12 bases lining up with TRBD2. V shed 0 bases, J shed 6 bases, and the junction held 6 bases outside the gene matches. This CDR3 contains 16 residues. Looked up from germline, CDR1 is GTSNPN and CDR2 is SVGIG (reference sequence). Here the CDR3 reads CAWSVFSSGRGNEQFF. Here the CDR3 DNA reads TGTGCCTGGAGTGTATTTTCTAGCGGGAGGGGCAATGAGCAGTTCTTC.

This chain connects TRBV5-1 to TRBJ1-2; 10 bases are a match to TRBD1. This CDR3 region has 15 residues. In germline, CDR1 is SGHRS, CDR2 YFSETQ. The V segment lost 0 bases and the J segment 8 bases; nucleotides outside the gene matches: 7. The CDR3, as DNA: TGCGCCAGCAGCTTGGCTGGGACAGGGGCGCGGGGCTACACCTTC. Its protein product is CASSLAGTGARGYTF.

The gene calls are TRBV18 and TRBJ2-7; a weak D match, TRBD1 (6 bases). V was shortened by 2 bases and J by 6 bases, with 20 bases between the two germline ends. Germline CDR1 KGHSH, CDR2 LQKENI. CDR3 length: 16 amino acids. The CDR3: CASSPSWMQGSPEQYF. The DNA for the CDR3 is TGTGCCAGCTCACCAAGTTGGATGCAGGGGTCCCCCGAGCAGTACTTC.

This rearrangement joins TRBV5-1 to TRBJ2-7, with a possible D match to TRBD2 (6 bases). Germline CDR1 reads SGHRS; CDR2 reads YFSETQ. The CDR3 is 14 residues long. Trimming pared 2 bases from V and 9 bases from J, leaving 18 bases between. The CDR3 DNA is TGCGCCAGCAGCTTTGTCCCGATGGAGGGAGTGCAGTACTTC. Protein: CASSFVPMEGVQYF.

The V call is TRBV29-1, the J call TRBJ2-3; tentative D call: TRBD2 (5 bases). The CDR3 is 13 amino acids. Germline-derived CDR1 and CDR2 are SQVTM and ANQGSEA. With 5 bases removed from V and 7 bases from J, the gap between germline ends came to 16 bases. The CDR3 spells CSVRGSAQNTQYF. CDR3 in DNA: TGCAGCGTTCGCGGGTCAGCTCAGAATACGCAGTATTTT.